This entry lists 30 T cell receptor beta chains sequenced from one sample in a study of Tregs in tolerant kidney transplant recipients. Recipients received nonmyeloablative bone marrow transplants from related graft donors, with transient mixed chimerism. Assay used: immunoSEQ multiplex PCR; TCRdb lists only in-frame clones, some missing. This sample's table reports under 30,000 clones. Sequenced material: CD4+ T cells from blood (PBMCs), taken 6 months after the transplant. Every receptor here comes from a human patient who received a combined kidney and bone marrow transplant. Part of the T cell pool may stem from the graft donor.

A note on this clone: The CDR3 end falls 3 residues outside the read, so it is completed with the germline J gene. The chain carries TRBV6-1 and TRBJ1-2, with TRBD1 matching over 7 bases. The length of the CDR3 is 16 residues. V shed 3 bases and J 6 bases; nucleotides not matched to a gene: 13. Germline V gene lookup returns CDR1 MNHNS and CDR2 SASEGT. CDR3 DNA (partial): TGTGCCAGCAGTGATTACGTCTTTGGAGGGGGCGATGGC. As protein: CASSDYVFGGGDG. The full CDR3 is CASSDYVFGGGDGYTF.

Note on this clone: The read terminates 3 residues ahead of where the CDR3 ends, so the germline J gene completes it. This sequence joins TRBV20-1 and TRBJ2-7; 16 bases are a match to TRBD2. Germline CDR1 reads DFQATT; CDR2 reads SNEGSKA (reference sequence). The CDR3 has 18 amino acids. Unmatched junction bases numbered 10, after V lost 0 bases and J lost 5 bases. Incomplete CDR3 DNA: TGCAGTGCTAGAGACTGGGGACTAGCGGGAGGGTCTGGAGACGAG. Its protein product is CSARDWGLAGGSGDE. The entire CDR3 reads CSARDWGLAGGSGDEQYF.

As to this clone: The read ends 3 residues shy of where the CDR3 ends; the end is completed using the germline J gene. The rearrangement uses TRBV7-2 and TRBJ2-7, with 9 positions matching TRBD1. The CDR3 loop spans 14 amino acids. Germline lookup yields CDR1 SGHTA and CDR2 FQGNSA. The ends lost 5 bases at V and 6 bases at J; junction bases unmatched: 8. CDR3 sequence reads: CASSVRDRALEQYF. The part of the CDR3 DNA that was read is TGTGCCAGCAGCGTCCGGGACAGGGCCCTCGAG.

Judged by frequency, this clone is medium-sized. The read terminates 3 residues ahead of where the CDR3 ends, so the germline J gene completes it. V is TRBV28 and J is TRBJ1-4; the D gene is possibly TRBD1 (5 bases). The CDR3 extends over 15 amino acids. V dropped 4 bases and J dropped 7 bases, with 16 bases sitting between them. Germline lookup yields CDR1 MDHEN and CDR2 SYDVKM. CDR3 sequence: CASSYPVGQSEKLFF. CDR3 DNA (partial): TGTGCCAGCAGTTACCCCGTGGGGCAGAGTGAAAAA.

The CDR3 sequence is CASRGQLGATGELFF. CDR3 DNA, as far as it was read: TGTGCCAGCAGAGGACAGCTAGGGGCTACCGGGGAG. The chain joins TRBV2 to TRBJ2-2; D is possibly TRBD1 (6 bases). The read stops 3 residues short of the end of the CDR3; the missing end is completed from the germline J gene. Trimming took 6 bases from V and 5 from J, leaving 16 bases between them. In germline, CDR1 is SNHLY, CDR2 FYNNEI. The CDR3 is 15 amino acids. The whole variable domain, filled in from reference TRBV2 and TRBJ2-2, reads EPEVTQTPSHQVTQMGQEVILRCVPISNHLYFYWYRQILGQKVEFLVSFYNNEISEKSEIFDDQFSVERPDGSNFTLKIRSTKLEDSAMYFCASRGQLGATGELFFGEGSRLTVL.

As for this clone: The CDR3 end lies 3 residues beyond the end of the read and is filled in from the germline J gene. The chain recombines TRBV5-5 with TRBJ2-5; weak D call: TRBD2 (6 bases). Germline CDR1 is SGHKS and CDR2 is YYEKEE (reference sequence). Trimming removed 4 bases at V and 3 bases at J, with 13 bases between. The CDR3 loop spans 14 amino acids. The CDR3 DNA, read in part, is TGTGCCAGCAGCCGAACCGGCGGGGAAGAGACC. Translation gives CASSRTGGEET. The whole CDR3 is CASSRTGGEETQYF.

Worth noting for this clone: The sequence runs out 3 residues before the end of the CDR3; the remainder is reconstructed from the germline J gene. The rearrangement joins TRBV6-2 or TRBV6-3 to TRBJ2-7, with a tentative D call TRBD2 (6 bases). Trimming cost V 6 bases and J 0 bases, with 12 bases left between them. This CDR3 is 14 amino acids long. Germline CDR1 reads MNHEY; CDR2 reads SVGEGT. CDR3 DNA (partial): TGTGCCAGCAGGGGACGGACTAACTCCTACGAG. It codes for CASRGRTNSYE. The CDR3 in full is CASRGRTNSYEQYF.

Note on this clone: The read is 3 residues too short to cover the CDR3 end, so that end is filled in from the germline J gene. This chain links TRBV5-1 with TRBJ2-1; 8 bases match TRBD2. The ends lost 4 bases at V and 7 bases at J; junction bases unmatched: 4. Germline V gene data show CDR1 as SGHRS and CDR2 as YFSETQ. This CDR3 region has 13 residues. CDR3: CASSRAGENEQFF. The sequenced part of the CDR3 DNA is TGCGCCAGCAGCCGAGCGGGAGAGAATGAG.

About this clone: The read ends 3 residues before the CDR3 terminus; that terminus is restored from the germline J gene. This chain connects TRBV20-1 to TRBJ1-1; TRBD1 aligns across 10 bases. The CDR3 is 13 amino acids. Germline CDR1 DFQATT, CDR2 SNEGSKA (reference sequence). Germline trimming cut 6 bases from V and 4 bases from J; bases unmatched to any gene: 5. The CDR3 sequence is CSASWDRGTEAFF. The CDR3 DNA, read in part, is TGCAGTGCCAGTTGGGACAGGGGCACTGAA.

On this clone: From the germline J gene comes the end of the CDR3, since the read stops 3 residues before it. V gene TRBV6-2 or TRBV6-3 combines with J gene TRBJ2-7, with 9 bases matching TRBD2. Germline assignment: CDR1 MNHEY and CDR2 SVGEGT. This CDR3 spans 15 amino acids. Trimming removed 2 bases from V and 6 bases from J; junction bases left unmatched: 8. The CDR3 region is CASSYAGGTKFEQYF. CDR3 bases read: TGTGCCAGCAGTTACGCGGGGGGGACAAAGTTCGAG.

With regard to this clone: The read ends 3 residues before the CDR3 terminus; that terminus is restored from the germline J gene. This chain links TRBV5-1 with TRBJ1-2; D is perhaps TRBD1 (6 bases). The CDR3 runs to 13 residues. Germline CDR1 is SGHRS and CDR2 is YFSETQ. Trimming cost V 3 bases and J 7 bases, with 13 bases left between them. The DNA read from the CDR3 is TGCGCCAGCAGCTCGGAGGGGGAAGGTGGC. Protein: CASSSEGEGG. The entire CDR3 protein reads CASSSEGEGGYTF.

The CDR3: CASRTLQTENEKLFF. CDR3 bases read: TGTGCCAGTAGAACCCTTCAGACAGAGAATGAAAAA. This chain connects TRBV19 to TRBJ1-4; possible D gene TRBD1, 5 bases. The read ends 3 residues early relative to the CDR3; the germline J gene fills the gap. V was clipped by 6 bases and J by 5 bases, with 16 bases between them. The CDR3 contains 15 residues. Germline V gene lookup returns CDR1 LNHDA and CDR2 SQIVND (reference sequence).

About this clone: The read terminates 3 residues before the CDR3 end, so the remaining end is supplied by the germline J gene. The J gene is TRBJ2-7, the V gene TRBV5-1, with D perhaps TRBD1 (8 bases). The CDR3 has 15 residues. Germline CDR1 and CDR2: SGHRS and YFSETQ. Trimming left V 0 bases short and J 6 bases short, with 16 bases between. The CDR3 here is CASSLAQGAGAEQYF. The DNA read from the CDR3 is TGCGCCAGCAGCTTGGCCCAGGGGGCGGGGGCCGAG.

With respect to this clone: The DNA ends 3 residues before the CDR3 does, and the rest of the CDR3 is filled in from the germline J gene. This chain joins TRBV18 and TRBJ1-2, with D hard to call. The CDR3 sequence is 12 residues long. Germline V CDR1 and CDR2: KGHSH, LQKENI. The part of the CDR3 DNA that was read is TGTGCCAGCTCATCCAGAGCAGGCGGC. Amino acids: CASSSRAGG. The whole CDR3 protein is CASSSRAGGYTF.

As to this clone: Read data end 3 residues before the CDR3 end; the end is taken from the germline J gene. V gene TRBV6-2 or TRBV6-3 combines with J gene TRBJ2-6, with 9 bases that match TRBD1. The CDR3 sequence is 15 residues long. Germline CDR1 and CDR2: MNHEY and SVGEGT. Losses at the gene ends were 8 bases for V and 3 bases for J; bases not matched to a gene: 5. The sequenced CDR3 bases are TGTGCCAGCGGGACAGGGAAGGGTGGGGCCAACGTC. Its translation is CASGTGKGGANV. The entire CDR3 protein is CASGTGKGGANVLTF.

A remark on this clone: Read data end 3 residues before the CDR3 end; the end is taken from the germline J gene. The chain recombines TRBV29-1 with TRBJ1-2, with 7 bases fitting TRBD1. The CDR3 has 13 amino acids. CDR1 SQVTM and CDR2 ANQGSEA come from the germline V gene. The part of the CDR3 DNA that was read is TGCAGCGTCCGACACGCAAAGGGGGCGGGC. Encoded protein: CSVRHAKGAG. The full CDR3 is CSVRHAKGAGYTF.

In regard to this clone: The CDR3 extends 3 residues past the end of the read, so its final part is completed from the germline J gene. The chain uses TRBV6-2 or TRBV6-3 and TRBJ1-6; TRBD1 agrees at 8 bases. Per germline, CDR1 MNHEY and CDR2 SVGEGT. The ends lost 8 bases at V and 0 bases at J; junction bases unmatched: 6. The CDR3 consists of 16 residues. CDR3 loop: CASRTGPSSYNSPLHF. CDR3 DNA, as far as it was read: TGTGCCAGCCGGACAGGGCCGAGCTCCTATAATTCACCC.

Worth noting for this clone: The read gets to within 3 residues of the CDR3 end, and the germline J gene fills in the rest. The chain links TRBV10-3 to TRBJ2-7, with TRBD2 matching over 10 bases. V shed 6 bases and J 4 bases; nucleotides not matched to a gene: 9. The CDR3 has 15 amino acids. Germline assignment: CDR1 ENHRY and CDR2 SYGVKD. CDR3 sequence reads: CAIRPLAGGTYEQYF. Incomplete CDR3 DNA: TGTGCCATCAGACCCTTAGCGGGGGGAACATACGAG.

Remarks on this clone: The CDR3 end is not reached by the read, which stops 3 residues before it; the germline J gene fills it in. V is TRBV13 and J is TRBJ2-3; D may be TRBD1 (7 bases). Trimming took off 1 base at V and 5 bases at J, with 16 bases between the two ends. This CDR3 spans 16 amino acids. Germline CDR1 reads PRHDT; CDR2 reads FYEKMQ (reference sequence). Incomplete CDR3 DNA: TGTGCCAGCAGCTTAGCATGGAGGGGGCGTCAAGATACG. This codes for CASSLAWRGRQDT. The full CDR3 is CASSLAWRGRQDTQYF.

On this clone itself: The read is 3 residues too short to cover the CDR3 end, so that end is filled in from the germline J gene. This chain joins TRBV19 and TRBJ1-6, with D possibly TRBD1 on 5 matching bases. Germline lookup yields CDR1 LNHDA and CDR2 SQIVND (reference sequence). V dropped 3 bases and J dropped 7 bases, with 10 bases sitting between them. This CDR3 is built from 14 residues. The covered CDR3 bases are TGTGCCAGTAGTATCCGGGGGATCAATTCACCC. This sequence encodes CASSIRGINSP. The entire CDR3 protein reads CASSIRGINSPLHF.

Regarding this clone: The read comes to an end 3 residues before the CDR3 does, leaving the germline J gene to fill in the end. V and J are TRBV12-3 or TRBV12-4 and TRBJ2-3, with D maybe TRBD1 (5 bases). V gave up 6 bases and J gave up 4 bases, with 11 bases separating them. This CDR3 spans 13 amino acids. This CDR3 reads CASSSGFADTQYF. The CDR3 DNA, read in part, is TGTGCCAGCAGCTCAGGGTTCGCAGATACG.

As regards this clone: The CDR3 end lies 3 residues beyond the end of the read and is filled in from the germline J gene. The chain links TRBV10-1 to TRBJ2-6, with D possibly matching TRBD2 (6 bases). There are 15 residues in the CDR3. V was trimmed by 2 bases and J by 2 bases, leaving 7 bases between them. In germline, CDR1 is WNHNN, CDR2 SYGVQD (reference sequence). The CDR3 spells CASSEGGAGANVLTF. The sequenced CDR3 bases are TGCGCCAGCAGTGAGGGAGGGGCTGGGGCCAACGTC.

A remark on this clone: The read gets to within 3 residues of the CDR3 end, and the germline J gene fills in the rest. The chain is built from TRBV18 and TRBJ2-1; 8 bases align to TRBD2. V was clipped by 6 bases and J by 6 bases; unmatched bases: 10. The CDR3 spans 15 residues. CDR1 is KGHSH and CDR2 is LQKENI in the germline V gene. The DNA read from the CDR3 is TGTGCCAGCTCCCTGGCCGGGACTAGGCCCAATGAG. Residues: CASSLAGTRPNE. The CDR3, in full, reads CASSLAGTRPNEQFF.

Comment on this clone: The CDR3 extends 3 residues past the end of the read, so its final part is completed from the germline J gene. The chain uses TRBV12-3 or TRBV12-4 and TRBJ1-2; weak D call: TRBD1 (6 bases). V lost 3 bases to trimming and J lost 4 bases, with 15 bases between them. This CDR3 comprises 15 residues. The DNA read from the CDR3 is TGTGCCAGCAGTTTCTCCGGGACACCCCCCTATGGC. Encoded protein: CASSFSGTPPYG. The full CDR3 protein is CASSFSGTPPYGYTF.

With regard to this clone: Read coverage stops 3 residues before the CDR3 terminus; the germline J gene supplies the remainder. The gene calls are TRBV7-2 and TRBJ2-4, with 8 bases fitting TRBD2. The CDR3 loop spans 15 amino acids. The junction had 11 bases not matched to a gene; V was cut back by 6 bases and J by 7 bases. Germline values: CDR1 SGHTA, CDR2 FQGNSA. The sequenced part of the CDR3 DNA is TGTGCCAGCAGACAAAAGCGGGAGTGGTGGAACATT. It specifies CASRQKREWWNI. The entire CDR3 sequence reads CASRQKREWWNIQYF.

With regard to this clone: Read data end 3 residues before the CDR3 end; the end is taken from the germline J gene. This sequence joins TRBV19 and TRBJ1-2; D not resolved. In germline, CDR1 is LNHDA, CDR2 SQIVND (reference sequence). The CDR3 covers 14 residues. The covered CDR3 bases are TGTGCCAGTAGTATAGATCAAATGTTTTCCGGC. It is translated as CASSIDQMFSG. The full CDR3 sequence reads CASSIDQMFSGYTF.

With respect to this clone: One end of the junction does not line up with germline, which may come from a read error. The CDR3 goes on 3 residues after the read ends, and that part is filled in from the germline J gene. The chain carries TRBV5-6 and TRBJ1-3, with D possibly being TRBD1 (5 bases). Germline V gene sequence: CDR1 SGHDT, CDR2 YYEEEE. The CDR3 contains 15 residues. Partial CDR3 DNA: TGTGCCTGCAGCCGGGGGTCCGGCTCTGGAAACACC. Its protein is CACSRGSGSGNT. The whole CDR3 is CACSRGSGSGNTIYF.

Its frequency marks this clone as medium-sized. The read ends 3 residues early relative to the CDR3; the germline J gene fills the gap. V gene TRBV18 combines with J gene TRBJ1-2; 7 positions agree with TRBD1. This CDR3 is 14 amino acids long. Germline V gene data show CDR1 as KGHSH and CDR2 as LQKENI. V shed 3 bases, J shed 4 bases, and the junction held 5 bases outside the gene matches. The chain's CDR3 is CASSPGQVSYGYTF. CDR3 DNA, as far as it was read: TGTGCCAGCTCACCCGGACAGGTTAGCTATGGC.

As concerns this clone: The CDR3 end falls 3 residues outside the read, so it is completed with the germline J gene. The chain couples TRBV7-9 to TRBJ2-7; 9 nucleotides align to TRBD1. The CDR3 consists of 15 residues. Germline V lookup: CDR1 SEHNR, CDR2 FQNEAQ (reference sequence). V trimming: 0 bases; J trimming: 4 bases; junction bases outside the gene matches: 4. The CDR3 sequence: CASSLANRGQYEQYF. CDR3 DNA (partial): TGTGCCAGCAGCTTAGCAAACAGGGGGCAGTACGAG.

Points on this clone: Coverage ceases 3 residues before the CDR3 finishes, and the germline J gene fills in the end. The J gene is TRBJ1-2, the V gene TRBV19, with D unresolved. From germline, CDR1 is LNHDA and CDR2 SQIVND (reference sequence). V was clipped by 5 bases and J by 2 bases, with 12 bases between them. The CDR3 is 14 residues long. Incomplete CDR3 DNA: TGTGCCAGTAGTGGCAACCGGGTGAACTATGGC. It translates to CASSGNRVNYG. In full, the CDR3 reads CASSGNRVNYGYTF.